The TCR beta chain under discussion was sequenced for a study of cytomegalovirus exposure and HLA in healthy donors. This clone was counted between two and nine times. No antigen is known for it. CDR1 is SGHVS and CDR2 is FNYEAQ in the germline V gene. The CDR3 is 14 residues long. J gave up 5 bases and V 5 bases, and 3 bases lay outside the gene matches. General study results and limits: Across donors, presence/absence analyses took sequencing depth to be roughly uniform. Accurate HLA-A and HLA-B prediction from TCR beta sequences was reported for most subjects.

PCR amplification relied on 60 Vbeta primers (plus 13 Jbeta primers). TCRdb keeps only in-frame clones here, not all; method: immunoSEQ multiplex PCR. The sample holds fewer than 130,000 clones, roughly 71% seen once. V is TRBV7-6 and J is TRBJ2-1; 10 bases line up with TRBD2. The clonotype originates from a man aged 40-50 years in good health and CMV-seropositive. Sequencing input: PBMCs. This CDR3 reads CASSIGLADNEQFF. The CDR3 bases are TGTGCCAGCAGCATAGGACTAGCGGACAATGAGCAGTTCTTC.